Following are 16 T cell receptor beta chains from one sample sequenced in a study of identical twins. TCRdb re-called the 5' RACE reads with MiXCR, one entry per CDR3 protein. Of approximately 630,000 distinct CDR3 sequences listed, around 7.4% are singletons. These data were also reused for a study on yellow fever vaccine responses in identical twins.

Sequencing was done on a sample of PBMCs. Every receptor here comes from a young woman in good health.

This clonotype was seen many times. The chain uses TRBV20-1 and TRBJ1-2, with 8 nucleotides matching TRBD1. Germline V gives CDR1 DFQATT, CDR2 SNEGSKA (reference sequence). This CDR3 is built from 13 residues. Unmatched junction bases numbered 4, after V lost 7 bases and J lost 0 bases. The DNA for the CDR3 is TGCAGTGTCGACAGGGGCGCTAACTATGGCTACACCTTC. Translated: CSVDRGANYGYTF.

This clonotype was observed a handful of times. This chain uses TRBV2 with TRBJ2-3; D may be TRBD2 (5 bases). CDR1 is SNHLY and CDR2 is FYNNEI in the germline V gene. This CDR3 has 14 amino acids. Trimming removed 8 bases at V and 1 base at J, with 13 bases between. The CDR3 loop reads CASGGSGRTDTQYF. Here the CDR3 DNA reads TGTGCCAGCGGCGGGTCCGGCCGCACAGATACGCAGTATTTT.

J is TRBJ2-7 and V is TRBV7-2; 16 nucleotides line up with TRBD2. This CDR3 has 15 amino acids. Germline CDR1 is SGHTA and CDR2 is FQGNSA. V lost 5 bases, J lost 6 bases, and 4 bases stayed unmatched. CDR3 DNA sequence: TGTGCCAGCAGCGGGACTAGCGGGAGGGCCCGCGAGCAGTACTTC. Translation gives CASSGTSGRAREQYF.

In this sample, this clonotype turned up a few times. This chain connects TRBV4-1 to TRBJ1-3; no reliable D call. Germline V CDR1 and CDR2: MGHRA, YSYEKL. V dropped 1 base and J dropped 8 bases, with 6 bases sitting between them. This CDR3 is built from 12 residues. In DNA form, the CDR3 reads TGCGCCAGCAGCCAAGCTCTCGACACCATATATTTT. Amino acid sequence: CASSQALDTIYF.

The table lists this clonotype with a few counts. The chain combines TRBV2 with TRBJ2-7; TRBD2 agrees at 12 bases. Unmatched junction bases numbered 9, after V lost 6 bases and J lost 6 bases. Germline V gene lookup returns CDR1 SNHLY and CDR2 FYNNEI. This CDR3 has 15 amino acids. This CDR3 is CASSRNRLAGVEQYF. CDR3 DNA: TGTGCCAGCAGCCGGAACCGACTAGCGGGAGTCGAGCAGTACTTC.

This rearrangement joins TRBV18 to TRBJ2-7; 14 positions match TRBD2. Germline lookup yields CDR1 KGHSH and CDR2 LQKENI. This CDR3 contains 15 residues. After removal of 3 bases from V and 7 bases from J, the junction contained 5 bases not matched to a gene. The CDR3 region is CASSPGLAGAKEQYF. CDR3 in DNA: TGTGCCAGCTCACCGGGACTAGCGGGAGCTAAGGAGCAGTACTTC.

This clonotype was observed many times. The J gene is TRBJ1-1, the V gene TRBV7-9; D might be TRBD1 (6 bases). The CDR3 contains 14 residues. The ends were cut back, 4 bases at V and 4 bases at J, with 13 bases in the middle. Germline CDR1 SEHNR, CDR2 FQNEAQ (reference sequence). The CDR3 here is CASSSLTGSTEAFF. CDR3 nucleotides: TGTGCCAGCAGCTCCTTGACAGGCTCCACTGAAGCTTTCTTT.

In this sample, this clonotype turned up a few times. The gene calls are TRBV20-1 and TRBJ1-5; D unclear. Germline V gives CDR1 DFQATT, CDR2 SNEGSKA (reference sequence). This CDR3 has 15 amino acids. With 6 bases removed from V and 4 bases from J, the gap between germline ends came to 19 bases. As DNA, the CDR3 is TGCAGTGCCAAGGAGGCAGCCAAACCGAATCAGCCCCAGCATTTT. Translated, it gives CSAKEAAKPNQPQHF.

This clonotype turned up a few times. The chain carries TRBV20-1 and TRBJ2-4; D may be TRBD1 (6 bases). CDR1 and CDR2 from the germline V gene are DFQATT and SNEGSKA (reference sequence). Trimming shortened V by 5 bases and J by 0 bases, and 17 bases separated the two germline ends. The CDR3 loop spans 16 amino acids. The CDR3 sequence is CSALDGQTLAKNIQYF. CDR3 sequence (DNA): TGCAGTGCTCTAGATGGACAGACTCTAGCCAAAAACATTCAGTACTTC.

This clonotype appeared a few times. This chain joins TRBV24-1 and TRBJ2-1; 10 bases line up with TRBD2. With 12 bases clipped from V and 6 bases from J, the junction kept 10 bases outside the gene matches. Germline-derived CDR1 and CDR2 are KGHDR and SFDVKD. The CDR3 is made up of 14 amino acids. In nucleotides, the CDR3 is TGTGCCGTAGGCAGCGGGGGGGCCGGCAATGAGCAGTTCTTC. Amino acid sequence: CAVGSGGAGNEQFF.

The chain is built from TRBV6-1 and TRBJ1-1, with no clear D. CDR3 length: 13 amino acids. The germline gives CDR1 MNHNS, CDR2 SASEGT. V gave up 2 bases and J gave up 6 bases, with 10 bases separating them. The DNA for the CDR3 is TGTGCCAGCAGTGAATTCCCCGGCGCTGAAGCTTTCTTT. Amino acids: CASSEFPGAEAFF.

This clonotype was counted many times. The chain employs TRBV10-2 and TRBJ2-2; D unclear. This CDR3 is 14 amino acids long. Germline V gives CDR1 WSHSY, CDR2 SAAADI. Trimming left V 2 bases short and J 1 base short, with 5 bases between. CDR3 coding DNA: TGCGCCAGCAGTGAGCCGGGGAACACCGGGGAGCTGTTTTTT. This codes for CASSEPGNTGELFF.

This clonotype was found many times. This sequence joins TRBV29-1 and TRBJ2-3; D not resolved. There are 12 residues in the CDR3. V lost 0 bases to trimming and J lost 3 bases, with 4 bases between them. The germline gives CDR1 SQVTM, CDR2 ANQGSEA. CDR3 loop: CSVEEGTDTQYF. The CDR3 DNA reads as TGCAGCGTTGAAGAGGGTACAGATACGCAGTATTTT.

The chain employs TRBV20-1 and TRBJ2-7, with a weak D call TRBD1 (6 bases). V lost 6 bases and J lost 3, with 9 bases in between. There are 11 residues in the CDR3. Germline lookup yields CDR1 DFQATT and CDR2 SNEGSKA (reference sequence). The CDR3, as DNA: TGCAGTGCCAGGGGACACTACGAGCAGTACGTC. Translated, it gives CSARGHYEQYV.

The chain carries TRBV18 and TRBJ2-7; TRBD2 matches 10 bases. V dropped 3 bases and J dropped 6; count of bases not matched to a gene: 11. Germline V gene lookup returns CDR1 KGHSH and CDR2 LQKENI. The CDR3 contains 16 residues. The CDR3 is CASSPFGAGGSAEQYF. DNA for the CDR3: TGTGCCAGCTCACCCTTTGGAGCGGGAGGGTCCGCCGAGCAGTACTTC. Looking up the rest from reference TRBV18 and TRBJ2-7 gives the full variable domain: NAGVMQNPRHLVRRRGQEARLRCSPMKGHSHVYWYRQLPEEGLKFMVYLQKENIIDESGMPKERFSAEFPKEGPSILRIQQVVRGDSAAYFCASSPFGAGGSAEQYFGPGTRLTVT.

V and J are TRBV20-1 and TRBJ2-1; TRBD1 agrees at 9 bases. With V trimmed by 2 bases and J by 7 bases, 9 bases remained unmatched. The CDR3 consists of 15 residues. Looked up from germline, CDR1 is DFQATT and CDR2 is SNEGSKA (reference sequence). The CDR3 spells CSARLGQGLSNEQFF. The CDR3 nucleotides read TGCAGTGCTAGATTGGGACAGGGTCTTTCGAATGAGCAGTTCTTC.